The clone carrying this T cell receptor (beta chain) has a count of ten or more. Its target is not known. This record comes from a study of T cells after yellow fever vaccination. Turning to the study itself: In the case of low-cell-number fractions, SMART-Seq v4 Ultra Low Input was used for preparation. Overall study results and limits: Contaminants from the bulk population, in the form of abundant clonotypes, could be found in FACS-sorted repertoires.

The study made its TCR cDNA through 5'RACE template switching. That step introduced a universal primer site along with UMIs. TCRdb ran MiXCR on the 5' RACE reads and lists one entry per CDR3 protein. The table has a few hundred thousand distinct CDR3 sequences, about 6.9% seen once. This CDR3 contains 12 residues. CDR1 is MNHEY and CDR2 is SVGEGT in the germline V gene. Trimming shortened V by 7 bases and J by 4 bases, and 10 bases separated the two germline ends. V usage is TRBV6-2 or TRBV6-3 and J usage is TRBJ2-5; D could derive from TRBD1 or TRBD2 (6 bases each). Specimen: PBMCs, collected around 45 days after the first yellow fever vaccination. The receptor was derived from a man between 18 and 29 years old who received the YFV17D yellow fever vaccine. The CDR3 is CASNRGPETQYF. The CDR3 DNA follows: TGTGCCAGCAACCGGGGGCCAGAGACCCAGTACTTC.